This entry lists 8 T cell receptor beta chains sequenced from one sample in a study of T cells after yellow fever vaccination (dated by TCRdb to the late 2010s). Library prep was done by 5' RACE. The sequencer listed for this sample is Illumina NovaSeq 6000. In TCRdb, the public reads were trimmed at Q25 with fastp and aligned with MiXCR, with productive beta chains retained. Identical CDR3 proteins give one entry, which carries the most common genes and DNA. The sample yields about 220,000 distinct CDR3 sequences; less than 3.5% were counted once. The ten largest clonotypes hold 2.5% to 3.5% of the sample. The sample's treatment or condition label is to be understood as: live attenuated yellow fever vaccine strain. The sequencing here drew on CD4+ T cells sorted from PBMCs, taken 10 days after the yellow fever booster vaccination. The receptors were sampled from a man younger than 30 who received the YFV17D yellow fever vaccine.

This clonotype was seen only a few times. The chain couples TRBV21-1 to TRBJ2-5; the D call in the table, TRBD2, was not verified against the DNA. TRBV21-1 is flagged as a pseudogene. The CDR3 sequence is 16 residues long. DNA for the CDR3: TGTGCCAGCAGCAAAAGGTTTCGGCTAGCGGTAGAGACCCAGTACTTC. Translated, it gives CASSKRFRLAVETQYF.

The chain joins TRBV12-2 to TRBJ1-2; whether TRBD1, the table's D call, matches the DNA was not checked. TRBV12-2 is annotated as a pseudogene. The length of the CDR3 is 12 residues. In DNA, the CDR3 is TGTGCAAGTGATACAGGGCACTATGGCTACACCTTC. Protein sequence: CASDTGHYGYTF.

This clonotype turned up a few times. The chain employs TRBV10-3 and TRBJ2-3; D possibly corresponds to TRBD1 (5 bases). V was cut by 4 bases and J by 2 bases, with 16 bases left in between. Germline V gives CDR1 ENHRY, CDR2 SYGVKD. This CDR3 is 16 amino acids long. The CDR3 is CAISVIDRYYTDTQYF. Here the CDR3 DNA reads TGTGCCATCAGTGTCATCGACAGATACTACACAGATACGCAGTATTTT.

The V and J genes are TRBV24-1 and TRBJ1-2; D may be TRBD1 (6 bases). The CDR3 sequence is 14 residues long. Deletions cut 7 bases from V and 6 bases from J, with 17 bases between. Germline CDR1 is KGHDR and CDR2 is SFDVKD. Written as DNA, the CDR3 is TGTGCCACCAGCCCCCGCGCCGGGACAAATGGCTACACCTTC. As protein: CATSPRAGTNGYTF.

The chain combines TRBV6-1 with TRBJ1-2; 8 bases map to TRBD1. CDR1 is MNHNS, CDR2 SASEGT, per germline. The J segment lost 4 bases and the V segment lost 6 bases, leaving 7 bases of the junction unmatched. CDR3 length: 14 amino acids. The CDR3 loop reads CASRIPGGSYGYTF. The CDR3 region has the DNA TGTGCCAGCAGGATCCCAGGGGGCAGCTATGGCTACACCTTC.

Only a few counts were recorded for this clonotype. The chain has TRBV6-2 or TRBV6-3 and TRBJ2-7, with TRBD1 matching over 9 bases. J lost 3 bases, V lost 6 bases, and 12 bases had no gene match. This CDR3 comprises 16 residues. Germline V gene lookup returns CDR1 MNHEY and CDR2 SVGEGT. The CDR3 reads CASRDSGTGTFYEQYF. The CDR3 DNA follows: TGTGCCAGCAGGGATTCCGGGACAGGGACATTCTACGAGCAGTACTTC.

This clonotype was seen more than once but under ten times. For the CDR3, the DNA is TGTGCCAGCAGTTTATTGGCTAGCGGGGGGGCCAGAGATACGCAGTATTTT. Translation gives CASSLLASGGARDTQYF. The V gene is TRBV12-3 or TRBV12-4, the J gene TRBJ2-3; 12 bases fit TRBD2. CDR3 length equals 17 residues. Losses at the gene ends were 2 bases for V and 5 bases for J; bases not matched to a gene: 8.

This clonotype appeared many times. This chain links TRBV6-2 or TRBV6-3 with TRBJ2-2; either TRBD1 or TRBD2 may fit D (6 bases each). CDR3 length equals 20 residues. V gave up 7 bases and J gave up 6 bases, with 33 bases separating them. CDR1 is MNHEY and CDR2 is SVGEGT in the germline V gene. The CDR3 DNA reads as TGTGCCAGCACCTCACGCGCTTACCGACGGGGGCGCGGGGAACCCGGGGAGCTGTTTTTT. Protein product: CASTSRAYRRGRGEPGELFF.